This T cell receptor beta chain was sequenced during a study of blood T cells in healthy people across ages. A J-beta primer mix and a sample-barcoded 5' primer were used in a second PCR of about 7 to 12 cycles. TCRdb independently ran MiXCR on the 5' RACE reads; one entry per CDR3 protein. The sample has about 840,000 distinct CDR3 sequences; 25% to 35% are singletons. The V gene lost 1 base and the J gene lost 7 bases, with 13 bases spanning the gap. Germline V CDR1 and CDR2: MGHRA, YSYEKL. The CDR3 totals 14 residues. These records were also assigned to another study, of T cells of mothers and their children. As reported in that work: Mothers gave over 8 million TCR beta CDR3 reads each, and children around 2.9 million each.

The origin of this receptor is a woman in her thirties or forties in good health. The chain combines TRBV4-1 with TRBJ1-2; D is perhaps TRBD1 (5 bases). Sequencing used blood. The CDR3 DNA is TGCGCCAGCAGCCAAGGGACCAGGGACTGTGGCTACACCTTC. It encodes CASSQGTRDCGYTF.